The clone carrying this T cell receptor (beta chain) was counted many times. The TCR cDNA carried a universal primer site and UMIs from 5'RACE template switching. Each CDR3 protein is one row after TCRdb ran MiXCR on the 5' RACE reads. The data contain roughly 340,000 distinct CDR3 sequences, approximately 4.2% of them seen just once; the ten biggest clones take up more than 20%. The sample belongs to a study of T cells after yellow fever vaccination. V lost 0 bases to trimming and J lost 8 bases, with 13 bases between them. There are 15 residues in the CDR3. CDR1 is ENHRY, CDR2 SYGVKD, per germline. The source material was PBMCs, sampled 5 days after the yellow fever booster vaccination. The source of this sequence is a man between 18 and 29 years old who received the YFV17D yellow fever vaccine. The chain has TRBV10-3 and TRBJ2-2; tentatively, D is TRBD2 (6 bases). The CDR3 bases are TGTGCCATCAGTGAGTCTTCTAGCGTTCTGGGGGAGCTGTTTTTT. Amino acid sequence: CAISESSSVLGELFF.